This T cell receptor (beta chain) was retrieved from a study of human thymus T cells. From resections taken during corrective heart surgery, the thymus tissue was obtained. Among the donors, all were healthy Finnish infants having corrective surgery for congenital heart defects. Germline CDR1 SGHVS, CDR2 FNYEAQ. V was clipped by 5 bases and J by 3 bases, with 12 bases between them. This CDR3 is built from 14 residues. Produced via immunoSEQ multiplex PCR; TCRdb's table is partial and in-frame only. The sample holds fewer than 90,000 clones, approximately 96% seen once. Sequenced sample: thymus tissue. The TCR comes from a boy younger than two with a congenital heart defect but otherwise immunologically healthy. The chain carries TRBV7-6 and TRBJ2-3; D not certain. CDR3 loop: CASSPLPETDTQYF. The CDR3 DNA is TGTGCCAGCAGCCCCCTACCGGAGACAGATACGCAGTATTTT.